This is a list of T cell receptor beta chains from one sample in a study of blood T cell repertoires in COVID-19. Sequencing used immunoSEQ multiplex PCR; TCRdb keeps in-frame clones, though not all of them. The data hold around 61,000 clones, with about 81% observed a single time. Source material: peripheral blood. Receptors were obtained from an older man with acute or convalescent COVID-19. The conserved cysteine and the conserved F or W are not part of the CDR3 here.

TRBV20-1,SASGTDQPQH
TRBV29-1,SALAGEETQY
TRBV9,ASSANIMNTEAF
TRBV6-2/TRBV6-3,ASSYSRASGGPSGTQY
TRBV14,ASSQDIGGPTEAF
TRBV5-8,ASRTGVSSYNEQF
TRBV24-1,ATRDASGFTDTQY
TRBV9,ASSGSMNTEAF
TRBV9,ASSVLSGGMGNYGELF
TRBV7-2,ASSWGGDGTEAF
TRBV6-2/TRBV6-3,ASSYSGDPGRGEEAF
TRBV18,ASSPTGTSNQPQH
TRBV4-3,ASSQDDRGAEQF
TRBV13,ASSLGQSYEQY
TRBV5-8,ASSLTGGRQPQH
TRBV6-2/TRBV6-3,ASSYSDSYNEQF
TRBV6-5,ASSYRLDAGELF
TRBV11-2,ASSLNSRFTEAF
TRBV7-2,ASSLVQGDYEQY
TRBV5-8,ASSVTGLNTEAF
TRBV5-6,ASSWWRETQY
TRBV19,ASSIASQSYNEQF
TRBV2,AARQGRLTDTQY
TRBV4-3,ASSQGEWSQETQY
TRBV5-6,ASSVGGERGAGRT
TRBV11-2,ASSPGTWNTEAF
TRBV5-1,ASSQTTGPTEAF
TRBV28,AGGGQQYNEQF
TRBV28,ASSLPESNYGYT
TRBV7-2,ASSLAFAGAVYGYT
TRBV7-2,ASSLLLTTFEQF
TRBV27,ASCPGHGYEKLF
TRBV28,ASNRPRDSEGDTQY
TRBV2,ASTLWTSGQETQY
TRBV7-3,ASSGGTRAGELF
TRBV4-2,ASSPRDRGRWTEAF
TRBV7-2,ASSYDRGKDTQY
TRBV18,ASSPGDAETQY
TRBV19,ASSIPSEGLVHEQY
TRBV2,ASSEGGSVNEQY
TRBV7-9,ASSSSRTGGPREKLF
TRBV7-8,ASSLGQSITYEQY
TRBV6-5,ASSYGGGAYEQY
TRBV5-1,ASSLGTTPQETQY
TRBV5-1,ASSLAEVGPNTGELF
TRBV10-3,AITGTGRSDTQY
TRBV4-2,ASSQVRGYDGELF
TRBV4-2,ASSPRTSGSSGANVLT
TRBV19,ASSAQDTPGNTIY
TRBV28,ASSLYVGASYNEQF
TRBV7-2,ASSLPQTSALTGELF
TRBV5-1,ASSFSVAKNIQY
TRBV28,ASSRTSGAYNEQF
TRBV29-1,SVAGGPRFGEAF
TRBV5-4,ASSLRRGSYEQY
TRBV3-1/TRBV3-2,ASSQDAGFSF
TRBV19,ASNRGSGRAPRAGELF
TRBV10-3,ATVGQGVVYGYT
TRBV10-3,AISGRDRGSKETQY
TRBV7-2,ASSSSPQGETQY